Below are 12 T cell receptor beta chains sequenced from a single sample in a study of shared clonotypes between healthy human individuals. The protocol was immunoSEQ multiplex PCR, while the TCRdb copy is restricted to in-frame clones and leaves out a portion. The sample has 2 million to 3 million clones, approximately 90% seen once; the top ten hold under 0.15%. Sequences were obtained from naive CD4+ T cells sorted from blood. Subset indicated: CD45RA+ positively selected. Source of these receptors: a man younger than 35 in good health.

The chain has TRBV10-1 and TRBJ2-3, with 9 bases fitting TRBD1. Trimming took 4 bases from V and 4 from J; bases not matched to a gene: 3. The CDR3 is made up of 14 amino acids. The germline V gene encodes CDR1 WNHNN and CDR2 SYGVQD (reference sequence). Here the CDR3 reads CASSAGQGSDTQYF. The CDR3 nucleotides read TGCGCCAGCAGTGCGGGACAGGGCTCAGATACGCAGTATTTT.

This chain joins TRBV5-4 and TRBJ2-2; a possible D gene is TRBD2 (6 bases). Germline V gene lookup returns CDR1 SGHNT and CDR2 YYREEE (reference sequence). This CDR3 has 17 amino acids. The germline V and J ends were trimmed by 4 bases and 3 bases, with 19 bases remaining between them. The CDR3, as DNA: TGTGCCAGCAGCCCCAAGGCCGGGACGGGGGACACCGGGGAGCTGTTTTTT. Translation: CASSPKAGTGDTGELFF.

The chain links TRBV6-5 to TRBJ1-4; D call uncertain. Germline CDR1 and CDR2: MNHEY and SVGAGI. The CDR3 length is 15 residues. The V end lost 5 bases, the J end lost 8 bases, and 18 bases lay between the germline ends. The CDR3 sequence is CASSLTRAGKEKLFF. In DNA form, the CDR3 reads TGTGCCAGCAGTCTTACTCGCGCGGGGAAGGAAAAACTGTTTTTT.

CDR3 protein: CASSLLGGTAVNEKLFF. CDR3 coding DNA: TGTGCCAGCAGCTTATTGGGTGGGACAGCCGTTAATGAAAAACTGTTTTTT. This chain uses TRBV7-2 with TRBJ1-4, with 7 bases matching TRBD1. In germline, CDR1 is SGHTA, CDR2 FQGNSA. CDR3 length: 17 amino acids. V shed 2 bases, J shed 4 bases, and the junction held 10 bases outside the gene matches.

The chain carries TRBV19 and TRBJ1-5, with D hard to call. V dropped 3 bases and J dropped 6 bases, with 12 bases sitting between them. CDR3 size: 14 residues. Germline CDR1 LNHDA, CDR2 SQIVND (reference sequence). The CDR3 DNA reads TGTGCCAGTAGTATTTCGAGATTTACTCAGCCCCAGCATTTT. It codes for CASSISRFTQPQHF.

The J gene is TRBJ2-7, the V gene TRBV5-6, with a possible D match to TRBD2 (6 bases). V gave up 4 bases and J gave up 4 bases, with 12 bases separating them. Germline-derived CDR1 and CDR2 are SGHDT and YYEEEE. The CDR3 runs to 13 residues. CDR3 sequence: CASSGLTSYEQYF. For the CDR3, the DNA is TGTGCCAGCAGCGGCTTGACTAGTTACGAGCAGTACTTC.

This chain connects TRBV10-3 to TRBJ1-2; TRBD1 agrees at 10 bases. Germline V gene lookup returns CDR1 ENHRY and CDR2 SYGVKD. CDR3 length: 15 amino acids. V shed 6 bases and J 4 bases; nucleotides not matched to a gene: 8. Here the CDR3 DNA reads TGTGCCATCAGGACTGGACAGGGGGAAATCTATGGCTACACCTTC. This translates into CAIRTGQGEIYGYTF.

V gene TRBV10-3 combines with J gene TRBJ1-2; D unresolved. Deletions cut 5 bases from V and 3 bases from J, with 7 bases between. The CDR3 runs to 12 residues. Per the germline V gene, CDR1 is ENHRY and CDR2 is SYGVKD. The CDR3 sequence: CAISKDDYGYTF. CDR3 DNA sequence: TGTGCCATCAGTAAGGACGACTATGGCTACACCTTC.

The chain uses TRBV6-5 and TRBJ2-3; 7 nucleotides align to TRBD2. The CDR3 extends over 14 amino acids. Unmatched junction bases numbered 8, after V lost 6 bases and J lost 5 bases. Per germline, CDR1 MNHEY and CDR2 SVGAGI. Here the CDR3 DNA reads TGTGCCAGCAGAGCCCGGGACTACCTAGATACGCAGTATTTT. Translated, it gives CASRARDYLDTQYF.

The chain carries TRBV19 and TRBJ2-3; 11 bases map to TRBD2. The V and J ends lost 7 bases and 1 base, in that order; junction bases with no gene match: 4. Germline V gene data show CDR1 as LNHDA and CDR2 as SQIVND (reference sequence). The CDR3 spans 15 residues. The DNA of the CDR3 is TGTGCCAGTACCTTGGGACTAGCGGGCACAGATACGCAGTATTTT. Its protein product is CASTLGLAGTDTQYF.

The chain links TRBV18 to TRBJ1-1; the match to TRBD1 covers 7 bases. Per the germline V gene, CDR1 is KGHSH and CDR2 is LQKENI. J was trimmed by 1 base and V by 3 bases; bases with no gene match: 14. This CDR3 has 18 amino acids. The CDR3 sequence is CASSPSIQGGAGNTEAFF. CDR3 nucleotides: TGTGCCAGCTCACCGTCGATCCAGGGGGGCGCAGGGAACACTGAAGCTTTCTTT. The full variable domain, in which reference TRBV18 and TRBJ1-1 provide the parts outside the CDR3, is NAGVMQNPRHLVRRRGQEARLRCSPMKGHSHVYWYRQLPEEGLKFMVYLQKENIIDESGMPKERFSAEFPKEGPSILRIQQVVRGDSAAYFCASSPSIQGGAGNTEAFFGQGTRLTVV.

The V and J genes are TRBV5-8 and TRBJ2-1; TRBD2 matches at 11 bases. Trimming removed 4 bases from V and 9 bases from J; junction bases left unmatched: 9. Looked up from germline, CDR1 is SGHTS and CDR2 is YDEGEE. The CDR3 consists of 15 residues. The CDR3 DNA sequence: TGTGCCAGCAGCCGGAGACTAGCGGGGTCAGTTGAGCAGTTCTTC. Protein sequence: CASSRRLAGSVEQFF.